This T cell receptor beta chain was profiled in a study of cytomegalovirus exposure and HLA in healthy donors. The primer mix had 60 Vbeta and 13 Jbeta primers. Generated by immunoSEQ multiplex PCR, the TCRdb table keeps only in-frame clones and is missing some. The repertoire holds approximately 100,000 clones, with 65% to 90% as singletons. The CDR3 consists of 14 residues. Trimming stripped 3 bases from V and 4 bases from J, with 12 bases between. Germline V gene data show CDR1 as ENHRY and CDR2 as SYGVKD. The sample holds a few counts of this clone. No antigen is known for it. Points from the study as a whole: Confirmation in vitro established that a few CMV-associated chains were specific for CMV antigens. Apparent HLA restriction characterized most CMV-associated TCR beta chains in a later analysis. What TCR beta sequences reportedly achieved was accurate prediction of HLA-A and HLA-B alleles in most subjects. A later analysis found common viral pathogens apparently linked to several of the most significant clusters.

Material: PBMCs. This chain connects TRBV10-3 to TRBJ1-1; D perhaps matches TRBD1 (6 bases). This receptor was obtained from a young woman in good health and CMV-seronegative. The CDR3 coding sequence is TGTGCCATCAGTGAAACACAGGGTGGCACTGAAGCTTTCTTT. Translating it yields CAISETQGGTEAFF.